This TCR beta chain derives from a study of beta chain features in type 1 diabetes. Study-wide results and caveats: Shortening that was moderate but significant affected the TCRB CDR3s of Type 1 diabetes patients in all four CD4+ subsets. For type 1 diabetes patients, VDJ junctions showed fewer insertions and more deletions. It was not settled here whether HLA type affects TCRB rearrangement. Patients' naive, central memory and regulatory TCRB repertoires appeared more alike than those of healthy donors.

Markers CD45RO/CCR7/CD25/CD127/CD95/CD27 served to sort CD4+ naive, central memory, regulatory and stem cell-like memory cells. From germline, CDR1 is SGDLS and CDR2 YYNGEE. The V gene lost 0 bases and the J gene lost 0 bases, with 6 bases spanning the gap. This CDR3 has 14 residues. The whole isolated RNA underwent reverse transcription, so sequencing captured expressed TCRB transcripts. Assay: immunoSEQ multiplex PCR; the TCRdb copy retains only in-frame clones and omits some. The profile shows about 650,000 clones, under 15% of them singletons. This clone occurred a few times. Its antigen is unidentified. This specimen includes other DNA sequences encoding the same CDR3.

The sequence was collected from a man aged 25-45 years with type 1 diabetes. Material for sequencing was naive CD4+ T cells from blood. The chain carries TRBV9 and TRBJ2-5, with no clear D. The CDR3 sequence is CASSVAVNQETQYF. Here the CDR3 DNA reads TGTGCCAGCAGCGTAGCGGTCAACCAAGAGACCCAGTACTTC.